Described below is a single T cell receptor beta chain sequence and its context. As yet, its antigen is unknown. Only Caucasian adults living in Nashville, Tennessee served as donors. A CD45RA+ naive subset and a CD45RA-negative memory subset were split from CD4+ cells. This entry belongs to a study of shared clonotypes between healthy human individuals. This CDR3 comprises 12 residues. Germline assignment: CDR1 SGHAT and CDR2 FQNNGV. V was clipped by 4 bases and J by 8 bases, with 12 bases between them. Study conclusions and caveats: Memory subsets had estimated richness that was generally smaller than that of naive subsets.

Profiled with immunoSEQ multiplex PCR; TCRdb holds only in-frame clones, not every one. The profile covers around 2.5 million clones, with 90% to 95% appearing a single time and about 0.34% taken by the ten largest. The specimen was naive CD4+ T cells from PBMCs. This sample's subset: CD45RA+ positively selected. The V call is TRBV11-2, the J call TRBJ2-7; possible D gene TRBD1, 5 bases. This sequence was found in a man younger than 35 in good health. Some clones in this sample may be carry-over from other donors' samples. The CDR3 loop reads CASSSNVGQQYF. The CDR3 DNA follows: TGTGCCAGCAGCTCAAATGTGGGGCAGCAGTACTTC.